The rows below give T cell receptor beta chains drawn from one sample of a study of identical twins. From the 5' RACE reads, TCRdb called clonotypes with MiXCR, one entry per CDR3 protein. Altogether 200,000 to 300,000 distinct CDR3 sequences are present, roughly a tenth being singletons, with the ten largest covering 10%. Material: memory T cells sorted from blood. All receptors come from a man in his forties or fifties in good health. CDR3s include the opening cysteine and the closing phenylalanine or tryptophan. A D gene is named only where the DNA matches it firmly. Some rows have no size entry. The others give once, few or many, or a class for an expanded clone.

v_call	j_call	clone_size	d_call	cdr3_aa	cdr3_nt
TRBV5-1	TRBJ2-3	many	-	CASSLAGGTDTQYF	TGCGCCAGCAGCTTGGCGGGGGGCACAGATACGCAGTATTTT
TRBV20-1	TRBJ2-7	-	-	CSATTGTSSYEQYF	TGCAGTGCAACTACCGGGACGAGCTCCTACGAGCAGTACTTC
TRBV12-3/TRBV12-4	TRBJ2-4	many	-	CASSPGRRNIQYF	TGTGCCAGCAGTCCTGGGCGGAGGAACATTCAGTACTTC
TRBV20-1	TRBJ2-1	-	TRBD1	CSARLQGQYNEQFF	TGCAGTGCTAGACTACAGGGGCAATACAATGAGCAGTTCTTC
TRBV29-1	TRBJ2-1	few	TRBD2	CSATIGGGRYNEQFF	TGCAGCGCCACAATCGGGGGGGGCCGCTACAATGAGCAGTTCTTC
TRBV7-2	TRBJ2-2	many	-	CASSLERTGELFF	TGTGCCAGCAGCTTGGAGCGCACCGGGGAGCTGTTTTTT
TRBV11-1	TRBJ1-6	few	TRBD1	CASSFRDRHNSPLHF	TGTGCCAGCAGCTTCCGGGACAGGCATAATTCACCCCTCCACTTT
TRBV6-2/TRBV6-3	TRBJ2-1	few	-	CASSPPVGGLNEQFF	TGTGCCAGCAGTCCTCCTGTGGGAGGCTTAAATGAGCAGTTCTTC
TRBV20-1	TRBJ2-3	few	TRBD1	CSATGQAELLHF	TGCAGTGCCACGGGACAGGCCGAACTGTTGCATTTT
TRBV5-1	TRBJ2-5	-	TRBD1	CASSLAPGGIQETQYF	TGCGCCAGCAGCTTGGCTCCAGGGGGCATTCAAGAGACCCAGTACTTC
TRBV7-2	TRBJ1-1	many	TRBD1	CASSPDRVMNTEAFF	TGTGCCAGCAGCCCGGACAGGGTGATGAACACTGAAGCTTTCTTT
TRBV20-1	TRBJ2-7	few	-	CSADALGHEQYF	TGCAGTGCGGACGCACTAGGTCACGAGCAGTACTTC
TRBV5-5	TRBJ1-2	few	-	CASSLVARLTTNYGYTF	TGTGCCAGCAGCTTGGTGGCTCGGCTTACAACTAACTATGGCTACACCTTC
TRBV11-1	TRBJ2-2	many	-	CASSPRLAGPDTGELFF	TGTGCCAGCTCCCCAAGGCTGGCCGGTCCGGACACCGGGGAGCTGTTTTTT
TRBV7-2	TRBJ2-2	few	-	CASSTGGAFSGELFF	TGTGCCAGCAGTACAGGGGGGGCATTTTCCGGGGAGCTGTTTTTT
TRBV28	TRBJ2-1	many	-	CASSRNRAGYNEQFF	TGTGCCAGCAGTAGAAACCGGGCAGGATACAATGAGCAGTTCTTC
TRBV28	TRBJ1-2	-	TRBD1	CASSLRDRANGYTF	TGTGCCAGCAGTTTAAGGGACAGGGCTAATGGCTACACCTTC
TRBV2	TRBJ2-1	few	TRBD2	CASSDRIAGSEFF	TGTGCCAGCAGTGATCGTATAGCGGGGAGCGAGTTCTTC
TRBV11-2	TRBJ2-7	many	TRBD2	CASSLGLAGAIGRDEQYF	TGTGCCAGCAGCTTGGGACTAGCGGGAGCCATAGGTCGAGACGAGCAGTACTTC
TRBV9	TRBJ2-1	many	TRBD2	CASNLVPGGNEQFF	TGTGCCAGCAACCTAGTTCCGGGAGGTAATGAGCAGTTCTTC
TRBV10-3	TRBJ2-7	-	TRBD2	CAIRPTGGLGHEQYF	TGTGCCATCAGACCTACGGGGGGGCTAGGACACGAGCAGTACTTC
TRBV25-1	TRBJ2-5	-	-	CASSDGGETQYF	TGTGCCAGCAGTGATGGGGGGGAGACCCAGTACTTC
TRBV14	TRBJ1-1	-	-	CASSQQPNTEAFF	TGTGCCAGCAGCCAACAACCGAACACTGAAGCTTTCTTT
TRBV27	TRBJ2-1	-	TRBD1	CATRYRGRGNEHFF	TGTGCCACAAGATACAGGGGGCGAGGGAATGAGCACTTCTTC
TRBV7-9	TRBJ1-2	many	-	CASSPSGGLPNYGYTF	TGTGCCAGCAGCCCATCCGGGGGCCTACCAAACTATGGCTACACCTTC
TRBV12-3/TRBV12-4	TRBJ2-1	few	-	CASSFSSSAGATEQFF	TGTGCCAGCAGTTTCTCCTCTAGCGCCGGGGCAACTGAGCAGTTCTTC
TRBV20-1	TRBJ2-1	many	TRBD1	CSARGGAGTGNWFF	TGCAGTGCTAGAGGGGGGGCGGGGACAGGGAATTGGTTCTTC
TRBV2	TRBJ1-5	few	-	CASSVGQDGVISNQPQHF	TGTGCCAGCAGTGTAGGTCAGGATGGGGTTATTAGCAATCAGCCCCAGCATTTT
TRBV27	TRBJ2-7	many	TRBD2	CASSLWVGRAGGGYEQYF	TGTGCCAGCAGTTTATGGGTCGGCAGGGCGGGAGGGGGCTACGAGCAGTACTTC
TRBV29-1	TRBJ2-1	many	TRBD2	CSVPQRGGYEQFF	TGCAGCGTCCCCCAGCGGGGGGGTTATGAGCAGTTCTTC
TRBV20-1	TRBJ2-3	-	-	CSARDGASTDTQYF	TGCAGTGCTAGAGATGGGGCGAGCACAGATACGCAGTATTTT
TRBV12-3/TRBV12-4	TRBJ1-3	-	-	CASTRGGNTIYF	TGTGCCAGCACTAGGGGGGGAAACACCATATATTTT
TRBV7-9	TRBJ1-1	many	TRBD1	CASSAGQRNTEAFF	TGTGCCAGCAGCGCGGGACAGCGGAACACTGAAGCTTTCTTT
TRBV6-4	TRBJ2-1	many	-	CASSATGFGNEQFF	TGTGCCAGCAGTGCCACCGGGTTTGGCAATGAGCAGTTCTTC
TRBV5-6	TRBJ2-7	-	TRBD2	CASSPGGGAYEQYF	TGTGCCAGCAGCCCGGGGGGGGGCGCCTACGAGCAGTACTTC
TRBV15	TRBJ1-2	few	-	CATSRESGKDGYTF	TGTGCCACCAGCAGAGAATCGGGGAAAGATGGCTACACCTTC
TRBV11-2	TRBJ2-5	many	TRBD2	CASSLKGTLAGFIETQYF	TGTGCCAGCAGCTTAAAGGGTACACTAGCGGGGTTTATCGAGACCCAGTACTTC
TRBV2	TRBJ2-2	many	TRBD1	CASSNEGADTGELFF	TGTGCCAGCAGCAACGAGGGGGCCGACACCGGGGAGCTGTTTTTT
TRBV4-3	TRBJ2-3	many	TRBD2	CASSQGATSGGPDTQYF	TGCGCCAGCAGCCAAGGAGCAACTAGCGGGGGGCCGGATACGCAGTATTTT
TRBV6-1	TRBJ1-6	many	TRBD1	CASSWGQGSPLHF	TGTGCCAGCAGCTGGGGACAGGGTTCACCCCTCCACTTT
TRBV4-3	TRBJ2-6	few	-	CASSQDEGLTSGANVLTF	TGCGCCAGCAGCCAAGATGAGGGCCTGACTTCTGGGGCCAACGTCCTGACTTTC
TRBV4-1	TRBJ2-7	-	TRBD1	CASSTDRVNHEQYF	TGCGCCAGCAGCACGGACAGGGTGAATCACGAGCAGTACTTC
TRBV11-2	TRBJ1-5	many	-	CASSLGGVQPQHF	TGTGCCAGCAGCTTAGGGGGGGTTCAACCCCAGCATTTT
TRBV10-3	TRBJ1-5	-	-	CAISESGLGLNQPQHF	TGTGCCATCAGTGAGTCGGGGTTAGGTCTCAATCAGCCCCAGCATTTT
TRBV28	TRBJ2-7	few	TRBD2	CASSPTSGSRSYEQYF	TGTGCCAGCAGCCCGACTAGCGGGAGTAGGTCCTACGAGCAGTACTTC
TRBV29-1	TRBJ2-3	few	-	CSVKAGYLTDTQYF	TGCAGCGTTAAGGCGGGATACCTCACAGATACGCAGTATTTT
TRBV10-3	TRBJ1-2	many	-	CAISDSYYGYTF	TGTGCCATCAGTGACAGCTACTATGGCTACACCTTC
TRBV7-2	TRBJ2-2	few	-	CASSLEWGANTGELFF	TGTGCCAGCAGCTTAGAGTGGGGAGCGAACACCGGGGAGCTGTTTTTT
TRBV5-5	TRBJ2-7	few	-	CASSLDRLGEQYF	TGTGCCAGCAGCTTGGACAGGTTGGGAGAGCAGTACTTC
TRBV6-5	TRBJ2-2	many	-	CASSSGGGTGELFF	TGTGCCAGCAGTTCAGGGGGAGGCACCGGGGAGCTGTTTTTT